The 28 T cell receptor beta chains below all came from one sample that was sequenced in a study of blood T cells in healthy people across ages. Next came a second PCR, run for about 6 to 11 cycles, which used a sample-barcoded 5' primer along with a J-beta primer mix. TCRdb re-called the 5' RACE reads with MiXCR, one entry per CDR3 protein. This sample has 600,000 to 1,000,000 distinct CDR3 sequences, with roughly 64% found just once. Sample: blood. All receptors come from a man aged 25 to 40 in good health.

The chain has TRBV6-1 and TRBJ1-1; D gene unclear. Germline V CDR1 and CDR2: MNHNS, SASEGT. The CDR3 is 14 amino acids. Trimming removed 4 bases at V and 0 bases at J, with 9 bases between. The CDR3 loop reads CASSAGWVNTEAFF. The CDR3 nucleotides read TGTGCCAGCAGTGCTGGGTGGGTGAACACTGAAGCTTTCTTT.

Only one count was recorded for this clonotype. The CDR3: CASSYGALQETQYF. The CDR3 coding sequence is TGTGCCAGCAGTTACGGGGCCCTCCAAGAGACCCAGTACTTC. This chain links TRBV6-2 or TRBV6-3 with TRBJ2-5; the D gene is possibly TRBD1 (5 bases). Germline V lookup: CDR1 MNHEY, CDR2 SVGEGT. CDR3 length: 14 amino acids. V was trimmed by 2 bases and J by 1 base, leaving 8 bases between them.

There are a few counts of this clonotype. The chain recombines TRBV12-3 or TRBV12-4 with TRBJ2-7; 7 bases line up with TRBD2. The CDR3 has 15 amino acids. V was pared by 7 bases and J by 0 bases, with 9 bases of the junction left unmatched. DNA of the CDR3: TGTGCCAGCACACTTAGACTAGCACCCTCCTACGAGCAGTACTTC. It translates to CASTLRLAPSYEQYF.

CDR3 amino acids: CASMGGSTTGIIYGYTF. CDR3 coding DNA: TGTGCCAGCATGGGGGGATCAACGACAGGGATTATCTATGGCTACACCTTC. This sequence joins TRBV6-4 and TRBJ1-2; 7 bases map to TRBD1. Germline lookup yields CDR1 MRHNA and CDR2 SNTAGT. The CDR3 consists of 17 residues. Trimming removed 7 bases from V and 4 bases from J; junction bases left unmatched: 18.

CDR3 DNA: TGTGCCAGCAGCGCGACCGGGTCTGCCTACGAGCAGTACTTC. Translated: CASSATGSAYEQYF. V gene TRBV7-2 combines with J gene TRBJ2-7, with D unresolved. V lost 5 bases and J 2 bases, leaving 13 bases between the germline ends. The germline V gene encodes CDR1 SGHTA and CDR2 FQGNSA. This CDR3 spans 14 amino acids.

The rearrangement links TRBV7-6 to TRBJ2-7, with D hard to call. The length of the CDR3 is 13 residues. The V and J ends lost 5 bases and 4 bases respectively, with 12 bases between them. CDR1 and CDR2 (germline): SGHVS, FNYEAQ. CDR3 in amino acids: CASSLSTPYEQYF. CDR3 DNA: TGTGCCAGCAGCCTCTCGACACCTTACGAGCAGTACTTC.

This clonotype has only one observation. The J gene is TRBJ1-3, the V gene TRBV4-2; D gene ambiguous. Trimming took off 1 base at V and 2 bases at J, with 6 bases between the two ends. Per germline, CDR1 LGHNA and CDR2 YNFKEQ. The CDR3 is made up of 14 amino acids. For the CDR3, the DNA is TGTGCCAGCAGCCAAGGATTTACTGGAAACACCATATATTTT. It codes for CASSQGFTGNTIYF.

V and J are TRBV20-1 and TRBJ1-1; D gene unclear. CDR3 size: 14 residues. Trimming removed 0 bases from V and 0 bases from J, with 8 bases in between. Germline CDR1 is DFQATT and CDR2 is SNEGSKA (reference sequence). The CDR3 DNA sequence: TGCAGTGCTAGAGATTCACAGTTGAACACTGAAGCTTTCTTT. Protein sequence: CSARDSQLNTEAFF.

V is TRBV4-2 and J is TRBJ2-7; D is perhaps TRBD2 (5 bases). V lost 4 bases to trimming and J lost 5 bases, with 12 bases between them. CDR1 LGHNA and CDR2 YNFKEQ come from the germline V gene. CDR3 length: 13 amino acids. CDR3 protein: CASSLGLPNEQYF. The CDR3 nucleotides read TGTGCCAGCAGCCTTGGACTCCCAAACGAGCAGTACTTC.

The chain recombines TRBV7-2 with TRBJ2-4, with D hard to call. The CDR3 consists of 13 residues. Germline loops: CDR1 SGHTA, CDR2 FQGNSA. V was trimmed by 5 bases and J by 6 bases, leaving 11 bases between them. CDR3 in amino acids: CASSLRARNIQYF. The CDR3 nucleotides read TGTGCCAGCAGCCTCCGGGCCCGAAACATTCAGTACTTC.

This rearrangement joins TRBV28 to TRBJ2-7; D call uncertain. The J call is uncertain, as TRBJ2-5 better fits the DNA end. Germline-derived CDR1 and CDR2 are MDHEN and SYDVKM. This CDR3 is 16 amino acids long. CDR3 loop: CASSSSLDTFQETQYF. Here the CDR3 DNA reads TGTGCCAGCAGTTCATCCCTAGACACCTTCCAAGAGACCCAGTACTTC.

The chain recombines TRBV5-1 with TRBJ2-3; D gene unclear. Looked up from germline, CDR1 is SGHRS and CDR2 is YFSETQ. The V end was cut by 5 bases, the J end by 7 bases, with 11 bases between. The CDR3 loop spans 12 amino acids. CDR3: CASSLTQNTQYF. As DNA, the CDR3 is TGCGCCAGCAGTTTAACACAAAATACGCAGTATTTT.

The rearrangement joins TRBV11-2 to TRBJ2-4, with D possibly being TRBD2 (7 bases). The CDR3 has 18 amino acids. V shed 3 bases and J shed 3 bases, with 21 bases lying between them. The germline V gene has CDR1 SGHAT and CDR2 FQNNGV. The CDR3 region has the DNA TGTGCCAGCAGCTTGGGGGGGGCCGTCGCTACTCTCAAAAACATTCAGTACTTC. Translated: CASSLGGAVATLKNIQYF.

This clonotype was counted at least ten times. The chain combines TRBV7-2 with TRBJ2-7; tentatively, D is TRBD1 (5 bases). The CDR3 is made up of 15 amino acids. The germline gives CDR1 SGHTA, CDR2 FQGNSA. V was shortened by 0 bases and J by 7 bases, with 16 bases between the two germline ends. CDR3 coding DNA: TGTGCCAGCAGCTTAGCGTTGGATGTTGGGGCAGAGCAGTACTTC. It encodes CASSLALDVGAEQYF.

The genes are TRBV18 and TRBJ2-5, with a tentative D call TRBD2 (6 bases). The DNA end lines up better with TRBJ2-7; the J call may be wrong. The germline CDR1 and CDR2 sequences are KGHSH and LQKENI. This CDR3 contains 16 residues. The CDR3 spells CASSPLGASSGDEQYF. The CDR3 DNA sequence: TGTGCCAGCTCACCCCTTGGGGCTAGTAGCGGCGACGAGCAGTACTTC.

This clonotype showed up just a few times. The chain uses TRBV7-9 and TRBJ2-4; D tentatively fits TRBD1 or TRBD2 (5 bases each). The length of the CDR3 is 19 residues. The germline V gene encodes CDR1 SEHNR and CDR2 FQNEAQ (reference sequence). The V end was cut by 4 bases, the J end by 6 bases, with 28 bases between. The CDR3 reads CASSSTATTSWGSRNIQYF. CDR3 in DNA: TGTGCCAGCAGCTCGACGGCCACTACTAGTTGGGGGTCGAGAAACATTCAGTACTTC.

The chain recombines TRBV11-2 with TRBJ2-3; D is unclear. The V gene lost 5 bases and the J gene lost 5 bases, with 11 bases spanning the gap. Germline CDR1 reads SGHAT; CDR2 reads FQNNGV. The CDR3 length is 13 residues. CDR3 DNA: TGTGCCAGCAGCCTCCACCCCCAAGATACGCAGTATTTT. This translates into CASSLHPQDTQYF.

This chain links TRBV30 with TRBJ2-5; 8 bases are a match to TRBD2. The CDR3 sequence is 15 residues long. V shed 4 bases and J 3 bases; nucleotides not matched to a gene: 10. The germline V gene encodes CDR1 GTSNPN and CDR2 SVGIG (reference sequence). Here the CDR3 DNA reads TGTGCCTGGAAACTAAAACGAGCGGGGGAAGAGACCCAGTACTTC. The encoded protein is CAWKLKRAGEETQYF.

V gene TRBV6-2 or TRBV6-3 combines with J gene TRBJ2-7; TRBD2 might be the D (5 bases). Germline values: CDR1 MNHEY, CDR2 SVGEGT. The CDR3 spans 15 residues. V shed 2 bases and J shed 3 bases, with 14 bases lying between them. This chain's CDR3 is CASSYLRPGNYEQYF. For the CDR3, the DNA is TGTGCCAGCAGTTACCTACGACCCGGGAACTACGAGCAGTACTTC.

This clonotype was counted only a few times. The chain joins TRBV7-2 to TRBJ2-7, with TRBD2 matching 9 bases. J gave up 3 bases and V 9 bases, and 15 bases lay outside the gene matches. This CDR3 is built from 16 residues. The germline V gene has CDR1 SGHTA and CDR2 FQGNSA. The DNA for the CDR3 is TGTGCCAGTTCTGCGGGGGGGCCGGGCGGCTACTACGAGCAGTACTTC. This translates into CASSAGGPGGYYEQYF.

This clonotype was counted between two and nine times. This rearrangement joins TRBV5-4 to TRBJ2-1, with TRBD2 matching 7 bases. Per the germline V gene, CDR1 is SGHNT and CDR2 is YYREEE (reference sequence). This CDR3 is 15 amino acids long. Losses at the gene ends were 2 bases for V and 5 bases for J; bases not matched to a gene: 7. The CDR3 sequence: CASSLPPGGNNEQFF. The CDR3 nucleotides read TGTGCCAGCAGCTTACCACCGGGAGGTAACAATGAGCAGTTCTTC.

This clonotype was counted between two and nine times. The chain links TRBV29-1 to TRBJ2-3; D may be TRBD2 (7 bases). Per germline, CDR1 SQVTM and CDR2 ANQGSEA. This CDR3 contains 13 residues. V was clipped by 2 bases and J by 5 bases, with 11 bases between them. Written as DNA, the CDR3 is TGCAGCGTTGAATACAGGGAGGGAGATACGCAGTATTTT. This translates into CSVEYREGDTQYF.

The V and J genes are TRBV6-6 and TRBJ2-1; D may match TRBD1 or TRBD2 (5 bases each). Germline CDR1 MNHNY, CDR2 SVGAGI (reference sequence). V shed 10 bases and J shed 13 bases, with 20 bases lying between them. The CDR3 is 12 residues long. CDR3 protein: CATGRQGETQFF. The DNA of the CDR3 is TGTGCCACCGGAAGACAAGGGGAGACCCAGTTCTTC.

The chain couples TRBV19 to TRBJ2-1; 9 nucleotides line up with TRBD2. The CDR3 contains 14 residues. J was trimmed by 9 bases and V by 3 bases; bases with no gene match: 6. Germline V CDR1 and CDR2: LNHDA, SQIVND (reference sequence). CDR3 loop: CASSIHSGRFEQFF. CDR3 DNA: TGTGCCAGTAGTATTCACAGCGGGAGGTTTGAGCAGTTCTTC.

The V gene is TRBV7-2, the J gene TRBJ2-3, with 10 bases fitting TRBD2. Germline V gene lookup returns CDR1 SGHTA and CDR2 FQGNSA. V lost 0 bases to trimming and J lost 5 bases; unmatched junction nucleotides: 2. The CDR3 consists of 15 residues. CDR3 protein: CASSLAGLAVDTQYF. CDR3 bases: TGTGCCAGCAGCTTAGCCGGACTAGCGGTAGATACGCAGTATTTT.

This chain joins TRBV10-3 and TRBJ2-3; D unclear. The V gene lost 11 bases and the J gene lost 2 bases, with 8 bases spanning the gap. Germline assignment: CDR1 ENHRY and CDR2 SYGVKD. The CDR3 is made up of 11 amino acids. The CDR3 nucleotides read TGTGCCGTAGGATCCACAGATACGCAGTATTTT. It translates to CAVGSTDTQYF.

The V call is TRBV10-3, the J call TRBJ1-4; no reliable D call. The CDR3 sequence is 13 residues long. Trimming pared 10 bases from V and 6 bases from J, leaving 15 bases between. The germline V gene encodes CDR1 ENHRY and CDR2 SYGVKD. Here the CDR3 reads CATNQESHEKLFF. The CDR3 DNA reads TGTGCCACAAACCAGGAATCCCATGAAAAACTGTTTTTT.

A word on this clonotype: This may stem from a read error, because a much larger clone lies one nucleotide away. The genes are TRBV6-5 and TRBJ2-1; TRBD1 agrees at 7 bases. The germline V gene has CDR1 MNHEY and CDR2 SVGAGI. The CDR3 covers 14 residues. The CDR3 bases are TGTGCCAGCAGACCCGGGACAGAGTACAAGGAGCAGTTCTTC. Encoded protein: CASRPGTEYKEQFF.